This T cell receptor beta chain was identified in a study of blood T cell repertoires in COVID-19. Under the authors' procedure: Quantification of nucleated cells was approximated via reference gene primer amplification. Sequenced by immunoSEQ multiplex PCR; TCRdb stores in-frame clones only, minus some. The DNA gave D and trimming, while V, J and clone size come from that table. The repertoire includes around 100,000 clones, 85% to 90% of them detected once, and approximately 15% sits in the top ten. With 6 bases clipped from V and 7 bases from J, the junction kept 6 bases outside the gene matches. This CDR3 contains 15 residues. Germline V CDR1 and CDR2: KGHDR, SFDVKD.

Sequenced material: peripheral blood. J is TRBJ2-1 and V is TRBV24-1, with TRBD1 identical over 12 bases. This receptor was taken from a human donor in a cohort sampled during active COVID-19. CDR3 amino acids: CATSLGTGGRNEQFF. CDR3 nucleotide sequence: TGTGCCACCAGTTTAGGGACAGGGGGCAGGAATGAGCAGTTCTTC.